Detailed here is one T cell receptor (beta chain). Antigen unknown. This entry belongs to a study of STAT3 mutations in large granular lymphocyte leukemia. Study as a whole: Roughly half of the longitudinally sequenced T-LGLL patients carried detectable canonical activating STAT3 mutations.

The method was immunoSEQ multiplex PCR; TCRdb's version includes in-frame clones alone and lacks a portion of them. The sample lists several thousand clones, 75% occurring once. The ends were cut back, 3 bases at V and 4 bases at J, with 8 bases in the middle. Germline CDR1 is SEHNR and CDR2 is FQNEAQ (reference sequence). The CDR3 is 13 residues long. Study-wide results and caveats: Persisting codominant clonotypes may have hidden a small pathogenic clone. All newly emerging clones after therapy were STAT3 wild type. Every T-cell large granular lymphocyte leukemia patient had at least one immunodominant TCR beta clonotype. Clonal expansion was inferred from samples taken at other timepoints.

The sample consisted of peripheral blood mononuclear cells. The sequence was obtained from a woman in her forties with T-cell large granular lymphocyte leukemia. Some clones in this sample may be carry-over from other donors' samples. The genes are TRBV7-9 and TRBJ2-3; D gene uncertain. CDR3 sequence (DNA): TGTGCCAGCAGCTTGGAGTTCGCAGATACGCAGTATTTT. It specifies CASSLEFADTQYF.